Detailed here is one T cell receptor beta chain. Its antigen remains unidentified. No quality values exist for individual bases; no much larger clone is one base distant. Per the germline V gene (reference sequence), LNHDA is the CDR1 and SQIVND is the CDR2. The V and J ends are trimmed by 4 bases and 7 bases, leaving 13 bases between them. Inclusive of the bounding cysteine and phenylalanine, the CDR3 is 13 residues long. Only CDR3 DNA is held: 39 bases, read in frame from base 1. The CDR3 regions of human TCRbeta chains were analyzed by immunosequencing. The study's own analysis went as follows. TCRs in the repertoires were matched against a reference library of SARS-CoV-2-specific TCRs that had been generated with the MIRA antigen-specificity platform. Breadth meant the fraction of unique TCRs that were SARS-CoV-2-associated, whereas depth meant the fraction of total T cells that were SARS-CoV-2-associated. Using the MIRA data, each spike-specific TCR was assigned both to the spike region to which the TCR was reactive and to a CD4 or CD8 class. Log10-transformed breadth and depth values were compared by one-way ANOVA with Sidak's multiple comparisons tests. The immuneACCESS repertoire file appears here via TCRdb, limited to in-frame rearrangements. These files lack a portion of the clones; in checked studies, under half of the deficit traces to unresolved V genes, and the cause of the others is not known. The V and J calls and clone size come from that table; D and trimming were worked out from the DNA. Here the sample has 150,000 to 200,000 clones; about 91% occur a single time. 4.4% of the sample is taken by the ten largest.

Sample time point, as interpreted from the label and publication: baseline before first vaccination. The treatment or condition label, read with the paper, signifies: meningococcal conjugate vaccine given as trial control. The vaccinee samples were drawn from two UK trials, COV001 and COV002, one of which was a single-blind randomized controlled phase 2/3 trial testing AZD1222 (ChAdOx1 nCoV-19) in healthy adults. Trial participant PBMC samples were collected at day 0 and day 28 after the second dose for TCRbeta chain sequencing. This specimen comes from a study of T cell responses to AZD1222 COVID-19 vaccine (dated by TCRdb to about 2021). With respect to the entire study: TCR sequencing covered over 230 trial participants: 200 to 220 given two doses of AZD1222 and approximately 25 given two doses of MenACWY control vaccine. Enrollment into the trials was organized by age into subgroups of 18-55, 56-69 and 70-plus years, and those subgroups contained approximately 150, 30 and 60 TCR-sequenced participants, respectively.

What the work shows at the level of the full study, not this receptor alone: In the small 56-69-year group, the increase in depth fell short of significance, most likely because of low power. Nearly half of unique spike-specific TCRs reportedly recognized epitopes outside regions mutated in the B.1.351 and B.1.1.7 variants. Because no day 14 peak-response samples were available, the repertoires could be characterized only after the peak T cell response. Conclusions about previously exposed vaccinees are limited because only six or seven AZD1222 recipients were SARS-CoV-2 seropositive at baseline. Spike-specific TCR breadth and depth rose significantly after two AZD1222 doses compared with day 0 and with MenACWY recipients. The vaccine-associated CD4 TCRs covered the entire spike protein, and the dominant responses fell in regions 160-218 and 743-854. Participants were mostly white British and included more females than males, and it was suggested by the authors that clonal diversity may have been underestimated.

The sample in question was peripheral blood, obtained on day 0 of MenACWY control vaccination. This sequence was found in an adult in good health. The sequence links TRBV19 to TRBJ1-1; the D gene is unclear. The bases read TGTGCCAGTAGTACCGTGCTTGCTTATGAAGCTTTCTTT. This encodes CASSTVLAYEAFF.